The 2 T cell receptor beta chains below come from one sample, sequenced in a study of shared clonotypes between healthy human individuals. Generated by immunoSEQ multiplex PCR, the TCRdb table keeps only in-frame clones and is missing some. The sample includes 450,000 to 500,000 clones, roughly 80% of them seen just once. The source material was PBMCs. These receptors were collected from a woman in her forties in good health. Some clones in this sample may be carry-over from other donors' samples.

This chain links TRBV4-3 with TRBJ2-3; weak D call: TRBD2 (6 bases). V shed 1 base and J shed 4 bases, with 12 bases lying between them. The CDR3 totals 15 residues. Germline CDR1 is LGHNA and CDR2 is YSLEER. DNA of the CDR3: TGCGCCAGCAGCCAAGTAACGGGGGTACCAGATACGCAGTATTTT. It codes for CASSQVTGVPDTQYF.

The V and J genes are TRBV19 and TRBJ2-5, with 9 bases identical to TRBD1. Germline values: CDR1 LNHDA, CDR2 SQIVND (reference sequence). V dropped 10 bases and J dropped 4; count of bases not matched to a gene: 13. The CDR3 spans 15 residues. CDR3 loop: CATQPGTGIRETQYF. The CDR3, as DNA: TGTGCCACTCAGCCCGGGACAGGGATAAGAGAGACCCAGTACTTC.